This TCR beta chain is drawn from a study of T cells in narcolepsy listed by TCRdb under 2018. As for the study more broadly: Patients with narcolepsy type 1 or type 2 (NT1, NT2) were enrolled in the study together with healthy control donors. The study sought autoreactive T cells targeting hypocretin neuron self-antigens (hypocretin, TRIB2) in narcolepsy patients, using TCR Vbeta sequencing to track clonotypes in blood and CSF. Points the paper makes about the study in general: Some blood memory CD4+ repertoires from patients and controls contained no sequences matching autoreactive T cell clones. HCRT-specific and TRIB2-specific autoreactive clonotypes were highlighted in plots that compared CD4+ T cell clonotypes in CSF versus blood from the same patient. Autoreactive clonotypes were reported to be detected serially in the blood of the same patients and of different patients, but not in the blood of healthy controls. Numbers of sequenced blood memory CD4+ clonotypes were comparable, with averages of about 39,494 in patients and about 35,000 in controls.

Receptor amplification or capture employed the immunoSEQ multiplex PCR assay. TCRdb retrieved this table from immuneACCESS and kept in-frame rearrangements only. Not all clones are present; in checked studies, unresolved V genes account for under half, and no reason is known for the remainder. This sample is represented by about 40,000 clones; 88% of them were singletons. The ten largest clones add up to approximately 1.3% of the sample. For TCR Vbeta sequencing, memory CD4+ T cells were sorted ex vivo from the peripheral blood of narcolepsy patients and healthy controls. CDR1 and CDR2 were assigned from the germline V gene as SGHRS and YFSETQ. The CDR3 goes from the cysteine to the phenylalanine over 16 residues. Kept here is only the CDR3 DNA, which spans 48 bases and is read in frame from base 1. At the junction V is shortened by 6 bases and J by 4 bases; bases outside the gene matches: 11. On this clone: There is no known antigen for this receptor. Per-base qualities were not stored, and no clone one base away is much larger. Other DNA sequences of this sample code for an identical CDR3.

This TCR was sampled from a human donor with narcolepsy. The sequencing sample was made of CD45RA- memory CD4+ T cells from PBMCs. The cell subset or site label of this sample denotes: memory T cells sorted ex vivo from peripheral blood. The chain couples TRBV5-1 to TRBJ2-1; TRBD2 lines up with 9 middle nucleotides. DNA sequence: TGCGCCAGCACCCTAGCCCTAGCGGGGCCTTACAATGAGCAGTTCTTC. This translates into CASTLALAGPYNEQFF.